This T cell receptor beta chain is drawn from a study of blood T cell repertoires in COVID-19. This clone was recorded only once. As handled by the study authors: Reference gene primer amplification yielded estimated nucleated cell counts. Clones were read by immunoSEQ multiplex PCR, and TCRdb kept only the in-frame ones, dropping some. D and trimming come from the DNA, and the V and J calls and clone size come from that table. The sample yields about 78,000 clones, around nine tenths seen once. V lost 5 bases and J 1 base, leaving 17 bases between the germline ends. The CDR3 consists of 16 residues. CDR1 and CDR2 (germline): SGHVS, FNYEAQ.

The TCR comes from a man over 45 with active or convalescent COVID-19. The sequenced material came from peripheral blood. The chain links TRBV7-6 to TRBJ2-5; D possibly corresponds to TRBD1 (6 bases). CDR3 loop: CASSVSRGGFQETQYF. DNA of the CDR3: TGTGCCAGCAGCGTTAGTAGAGGGGGTTTCCAAGAGACCCAGTACTTC. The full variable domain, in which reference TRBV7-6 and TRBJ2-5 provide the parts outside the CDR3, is GAGVSQSPRYKVTKRGQDVALRCDPISGHVSLYWYRQALGQGPEFLTYFNYEAQQDKSGLPNDRFSAERPEGSISTLTIQRTEQRDSAMYRCASSVSRGGFQETQYFGPGTRLLVL.